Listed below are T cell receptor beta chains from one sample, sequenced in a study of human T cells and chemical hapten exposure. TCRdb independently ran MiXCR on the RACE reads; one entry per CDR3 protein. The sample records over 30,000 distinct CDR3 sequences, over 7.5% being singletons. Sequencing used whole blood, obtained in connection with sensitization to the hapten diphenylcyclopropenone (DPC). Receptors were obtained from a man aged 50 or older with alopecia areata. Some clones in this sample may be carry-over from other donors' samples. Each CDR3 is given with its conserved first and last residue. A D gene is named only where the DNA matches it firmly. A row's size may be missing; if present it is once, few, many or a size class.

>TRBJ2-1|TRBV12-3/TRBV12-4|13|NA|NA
CASSPQGLNEQFF
TGTGCCAGCAGTCCCCAAGGACTCAATGAGCAGTTCTTC
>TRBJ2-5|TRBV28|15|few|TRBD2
CASSPPAGVGETQYF
TGTGCCAGCAGTCCTCCGGCGGGAGTGGGGGAGACCCAGTACTTC
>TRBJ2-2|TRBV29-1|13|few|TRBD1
CSAERTGAGELFF
TGCAGCGCGGAAAGGACAGGGGCCGGGGAGCTGTTTTTT
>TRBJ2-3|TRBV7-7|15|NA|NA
CASSLGLARSDTQYF
TGTGCTAGCAGCTTAGGTCTAGCTAGGTCAGATACGCAGTATTTT
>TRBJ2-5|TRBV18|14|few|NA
CASSQPAVQETQYF
TGTGCCAGCTCACAACCGGCTGTCCAAGAGACCCAGTACTTC
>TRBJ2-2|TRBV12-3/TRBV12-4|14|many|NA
CASNSGSNTGELFF
TGTGCCAGCAATAGCGGTTCGAACACCGGGGAGCTGTTTTTT
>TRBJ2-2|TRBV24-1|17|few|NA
CATSAPMGRTSTGELFF
TGTGCCACCAGTGCCCCCATGGGGAGGACGAGCACCGGGGAGCTGTTTTTT
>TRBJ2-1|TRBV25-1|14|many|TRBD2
CASSHAGGANEQFF
TGTGCCAGCAGTCATGCGGGAGGGGCCAATGAGCAGTTCTTC
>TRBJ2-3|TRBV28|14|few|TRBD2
CASSFQREEDTQYF
TGTGCCAGCAGTTTTCAGCGGGAGGAGGATACGCAGTATTTT
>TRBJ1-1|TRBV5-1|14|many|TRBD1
CASSWDSQETEAFF
TGCGCCAGCAGTTGGGACAGTCAGGAGACTGAAGCTTTCTTT
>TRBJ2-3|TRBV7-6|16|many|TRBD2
CASSFALAGDWDTQYF
TGTGCCAGCAGCTTCGCACTAGCGGGAGATTGGGATACGCAGTATTTT
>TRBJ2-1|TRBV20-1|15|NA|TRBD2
CSANKVGRDYNEQFF
TGCAGTGCTAACAAGGTCGGGAGGGACTACAATGAGCAGTTCTTC
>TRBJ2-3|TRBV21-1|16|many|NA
CASRWLIGMGADTQYF
TGTGCCAGTCGTTGGTTAATTGGTATGGGGGCAGATACGCAGTATTTT
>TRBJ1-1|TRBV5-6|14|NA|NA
CASSQGTTNTEAFF
TGTGCCAGCAGCCAGGGGACAACGAACACTGAAGCTTTCTTT
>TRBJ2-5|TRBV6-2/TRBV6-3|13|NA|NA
CASSSAGQETQYF
TGTGCCAGCAGTTCGGCGGGGCAAGAGACCCAGTACTTC
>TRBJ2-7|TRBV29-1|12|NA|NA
CSVEASSNEQYF
TGCAGCGTTGAAGCCTCTTCCAACGAGCAGTACTTC
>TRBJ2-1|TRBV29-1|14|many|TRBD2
CSVERLAGVREQFF
TGCAGCGTTGAGCGACTAGCGGGAGTACGTGAGCAGTTCTTC
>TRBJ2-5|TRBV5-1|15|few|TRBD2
CASSLGTSGKETQYF
TGCGCCAGCAGCTTGGGGACTAGCGGGAAAGAGACCCAGTACTTC
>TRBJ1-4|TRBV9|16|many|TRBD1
CASSAFPGQGFKKLFF
TGTGCCAGCAGCGCCTTCCCGGGACAGGGATTTAAAAAACTGTTTTTT
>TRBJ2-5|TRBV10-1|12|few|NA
CASSDWISTQYF
TGCGCCAGCTCGGACTGGATCAGTACCCAGTACTTC
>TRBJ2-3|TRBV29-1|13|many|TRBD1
CSVGQEPLDTQYF
TGCAGCGTAGGACAGGAACCGCTGGATACGCAGTATTTT
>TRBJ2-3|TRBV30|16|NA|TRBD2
CAWSVGLAGATDTQYF
TGTGCCTGGAGTGTTGGGCTAGCGGGAGCAACAGATACGCAGTATTTT